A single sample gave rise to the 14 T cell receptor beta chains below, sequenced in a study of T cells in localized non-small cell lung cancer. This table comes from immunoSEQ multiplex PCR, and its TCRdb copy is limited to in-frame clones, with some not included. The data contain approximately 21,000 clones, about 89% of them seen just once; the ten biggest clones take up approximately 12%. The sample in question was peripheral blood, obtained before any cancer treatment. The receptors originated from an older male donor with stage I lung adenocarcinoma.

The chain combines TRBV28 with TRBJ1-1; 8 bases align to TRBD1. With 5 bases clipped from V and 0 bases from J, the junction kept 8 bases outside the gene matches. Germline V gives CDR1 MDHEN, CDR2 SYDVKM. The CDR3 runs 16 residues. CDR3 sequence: CASSTPDRAMNTEAFF. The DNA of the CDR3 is TGTGCCAGCAGTACCCCGGACAGGGCAATGAACACTGAAGCTTTCTTT.

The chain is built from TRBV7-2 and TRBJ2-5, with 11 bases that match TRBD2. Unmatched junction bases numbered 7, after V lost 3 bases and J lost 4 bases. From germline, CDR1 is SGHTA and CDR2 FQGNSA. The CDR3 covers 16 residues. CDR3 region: CASSFKLAGEGETQYF. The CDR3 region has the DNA TGTGCCAGCAGCTTTAAACTAGCGGGAGAAGGAGAGACCCAGTACTTC. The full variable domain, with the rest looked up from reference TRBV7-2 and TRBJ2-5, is GAGVSQSPSNKVTEKGKDVELRCDPISGHTALYWYRQSLGQGLEFLIYFQGNSAPDKSGLPSDRFSAERTGGSVSTLTIQRTQQEDSAVYLCASSFKLAGEGETQYFGPGTRLLVL.

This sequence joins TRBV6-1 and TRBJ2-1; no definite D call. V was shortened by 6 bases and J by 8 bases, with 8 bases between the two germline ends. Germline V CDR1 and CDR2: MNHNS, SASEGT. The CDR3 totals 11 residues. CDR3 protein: CASRISYEQFF. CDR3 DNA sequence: TGTGCCAGCAGGATTAGCTATGAGCAGTTCTTC.

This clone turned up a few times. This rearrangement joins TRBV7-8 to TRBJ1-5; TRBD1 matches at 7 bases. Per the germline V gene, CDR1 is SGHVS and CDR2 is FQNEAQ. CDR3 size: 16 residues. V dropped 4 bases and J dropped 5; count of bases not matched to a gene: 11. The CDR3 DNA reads TGTGCCAGCAGCTCGAAGACAGGGTCAGGTCATCAGCCCCAGCATTTT. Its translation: CASSSKTGSGHQPQHF.

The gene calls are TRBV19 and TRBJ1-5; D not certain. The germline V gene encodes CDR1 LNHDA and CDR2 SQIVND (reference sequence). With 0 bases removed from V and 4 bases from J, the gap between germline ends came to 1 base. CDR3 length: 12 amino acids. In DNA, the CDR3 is TGTGCCAGTAGTATAGAGAATCAGCCCCAGCATTTT. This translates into CASSIENQPQHF.

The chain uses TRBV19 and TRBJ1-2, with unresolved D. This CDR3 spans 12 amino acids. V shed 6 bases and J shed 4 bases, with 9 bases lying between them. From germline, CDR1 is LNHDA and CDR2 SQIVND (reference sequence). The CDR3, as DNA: TGTGCCAGTAGAGAGGGTTCCTATGGCTACACCTTC. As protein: CASREGSYGYTF.

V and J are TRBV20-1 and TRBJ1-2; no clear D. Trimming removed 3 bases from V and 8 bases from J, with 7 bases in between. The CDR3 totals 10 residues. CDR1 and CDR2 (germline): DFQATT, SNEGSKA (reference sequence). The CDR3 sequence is CSARDLGYTF. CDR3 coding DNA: TGCAGTGCTAGGGACTTAGGCTACACCTTC.

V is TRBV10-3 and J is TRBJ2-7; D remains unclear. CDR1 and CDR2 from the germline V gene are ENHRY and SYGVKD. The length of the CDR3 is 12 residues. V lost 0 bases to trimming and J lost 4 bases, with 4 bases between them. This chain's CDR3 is CAISESSYEQYF. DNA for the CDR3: TGTGCCATCAGTGAGTCAAGTTACGAGCAGTACTTC.

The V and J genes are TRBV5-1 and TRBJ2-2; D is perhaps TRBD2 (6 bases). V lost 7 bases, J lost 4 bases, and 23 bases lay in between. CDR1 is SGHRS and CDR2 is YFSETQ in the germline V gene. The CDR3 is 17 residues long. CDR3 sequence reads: CASRHGGTSSTTGELFF. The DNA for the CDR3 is TGCGCCAGCCGCCATGGGGGGACTTCCTCGACCACCGGGGAGCTGTTTTTT.

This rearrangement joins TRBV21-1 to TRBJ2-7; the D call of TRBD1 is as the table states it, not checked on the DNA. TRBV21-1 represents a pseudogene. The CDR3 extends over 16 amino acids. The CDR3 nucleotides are TGTGCCAGCAGCCGGGACAGGGGTGTAGGTTGCTACGAGCAGTACTTC. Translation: CASSRDRGVGCYEQYF.

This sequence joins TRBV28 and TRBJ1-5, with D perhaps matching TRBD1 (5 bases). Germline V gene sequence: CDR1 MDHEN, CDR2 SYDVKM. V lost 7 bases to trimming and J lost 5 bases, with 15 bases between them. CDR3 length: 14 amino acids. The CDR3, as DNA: TGTGCCAGCACTACCCCAGGGTGGTATCAGCCCCAGCATTTT. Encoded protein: CASTTPGWYQPQHF.

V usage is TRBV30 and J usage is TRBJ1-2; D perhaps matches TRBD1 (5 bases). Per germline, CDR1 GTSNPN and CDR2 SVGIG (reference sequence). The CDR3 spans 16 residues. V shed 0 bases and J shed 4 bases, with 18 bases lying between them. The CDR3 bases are TGTGCCTGGAGTGTAGGTACCTCGACAGCCGCCTATGGCTACACCTTC. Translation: CAWSVGTSTAAYGYTF.

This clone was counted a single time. The CDR3 coding sequence is TGTGCCAGCAGCTTGGTAGGTGCCTCTGGGGCCAACGTCCTGACTTTC. It is translated as CASSLVGASGANVLTF. The V gene is TRBV5-8, the J gene TRBJ2-6; no firm D call. CDR1 is SGHTS and CDR2 is YDEGEE in the germline V gene. V lost 0 bases, J lost 0 bases, and 7 bases lay in between. The CDR3 loop spans 16 amino acids.

CDR3 sequence (DNA): TGCGCCAGCAGCTTGAATGCTCGGATTCAAGAGACCCAGTACTTC. This sequence encodes CASSLNARIQETQYF. This chain uses TRBV5-1 with TRBJ2-5; the D is unclear. The CDR3 runs 15 residues. Between the trimmed V and J ends, which lost 1 base and 2 bases, there was a span of 12 bases. The germline gives CDR1 SGHRS, CDR2 YFSETQ.